This entry features one T cell receptor beta chain sequence. The CDR3 consists of 15 residues. V was shortened by 3 bases and J by 5 bases, with 16 bases between the two germline ends. Germline V gene lookup returns CDR1 SGHVS and CDR2 FNYEAQ. These data come from a study of T cell responses to AZD1222 COVID-19 vaccine. Data came from immunoSEQ multiplex PCR; TCRdb stores just in-frame clones and leaves some out. Of about 120,000 clones in the sample, just over 90% are singletons; the top ten hold about 5%. The chain has TRBV7-6 and TRBJ2-5, with D possibly being TRBD1 (6 bases). The material sequenced was peripheral blood, taken 28 days after the second AZD1222 dose. This receptor was obtained from an adult who received the AZD1222 COVID-19 vaccine. The CDR3 reads CASSFQPGAYETQYF. The CDR3 region has the DNA TGTGCCAGCAGCTTCCAGCCAGGGGCCTACGAGACCCAGTACTTC.